The next 6 T cell receptor beta chains were all read from a single sample in a study of somatic mutations in cytotoxic T cells in rheumatoid arthritis. Profiling relied on immunoSEQ multiplex PCR, and the TCRdb table lists in-frame clones only, not all of them. The sample includes around 12,000 clones, roughly 80% of them seen just once. The specimen sequenced was CD8+ T cells sorted from blood. The receptors here all came from a man in his forties or fifties in good health.

This rearrangement joins TRBV9 to TRBJ1-4, with D possibly matching TRBD1 (5 bases). The CDR3 is 15 residues long. Per germline, CDR1 SGDLS and CDR2 YYNGEE. Trimming stripped 0 bases from V and 7 bases from J, with 13 bases between. Written as DNA, the CDR3 is TGTGCCAGCAGCGTAGATCGTCAGGGCAGTGAAAAACTGTTTTTT. Translating gives CASSVDRQGSEKLFF. The entire variable domain, with the rest obtained from reference TRBV9 and TRBJ1-4, is as follows: DSGVTQTPKHLITATGQRVTLRCSPRSGDLSVYWYQQSLDQGLQFLIQYYNGEERAKGNILERFSAQQFPDLHSELNLSSLELGDSALYFCASSVDRQGSEKLFFGSGTQLSVL.

This chain connects TRBV13 to TRBJ2-3, with unresolved D. Germline values: CDR1 PRHDT, CDR2 FYEKMQ (reference sequence). The CDR3 length is 14 residues. Trimming stripped 5 bases from V and 3 bases from J, with 12 bases between. DNA of the CDR3: TGTGCCAGCAGCCTTTTCCCCGAAACAGATACGCAGTATTTT. It codes for CASSLFPETDTQYF.

This clone was observed a few times. The chain recombines TRBV7-9 with TRBJ1-2; no firm D call. From germline, CDR1 is SEHNR and CDR2 FQNEAQ (reference sequence). Trimming cost V 3 bases and J 0 bases, with 8 bases left between them. The CDR3 covers 14 residues. CDR3 in DNA: TGTGCCAGCAGCTTCGCGATAACTAACTATGGCTACACCTTC. It is translated as CASSFAITNYGYTF.

In its sample, this clone was seen a few times. The chain recombines TRBV5-6 with TRBJ1-6; 7 bases are shared with TRBD1. The CDR3 spans 13 residues. Germline CDR1 reads SGHDT; CDR2 reads YYEEEE. V shed 5 bases and J 10 bases; nucleotides not matched to a gene: 6. CDR3 region: CASSYTGDSPLHF. The CDR3 nucleotides read TGTGCCAGCAGTTACACAGGGGACTCACCCCTCCACTTT.

The J gene is TRBJ1-6, the V gene TRBV7-8, with D perhaps matching TRBD1 (5 bases). The V gene's germline CDR1 is SGHVS and CDR2 FQNEAQ. Trimming cost V 4 bases and J 16 bases, with 14 bases left between them. The CDR3 spans 12 residues. The CDR3 loop reads CASSSLDKLLHF. DNA of the CDR3: TGTGCCAGCAGCTCCCTGGACAAGCTTCTCCACTTT.

The chain is built from TRBV5-4 and TRBJ2-1; D is possibly TRBD1 (5 bases). The CDR3 extends over 15 amino acids. Trimming stripped 1 base from V and 4 bases from J, with 12 bases between. Germline CDR1 and CDR2: SGHNT and YYREEE (reference sequence). The CDR3 region has the DNA TGTGCCAGCAGCTTGTTAGGGGCTGGGTACAATGAGCAGTTCTTC. Residues: CASSLLGAGYNEQFF.